The source of this T cell receptor beta chain is a study of neurological immune-mediated disorders. Study results and caveats: Healthy controls had more TCR clonal expansion than multiple sclerosis, which showed the least, whereas HTLV-1-associated myelopathy showed the most. Expanded clones shared no CDR3 amino acid sequences across subjects, suggesting private repertoires in all groups.

Germline CDR1 is SGHRS and CDR2 is YFSETQ. This CDR3 has 15 residues. Trimming shortened V by 0 bases and J by 1 base, and 8 bases separated the two germline ends. To note about this clonotype: Its antigen is not known.

Synthesis of cDNA was performed by 5'RACE using 10-nucleotide random UMIs. TCRdb itself ran the 5' RACE reads through MiXCR, one entry per CDR3 protein. The data hold under 80,000 distinct CDR3 sequences, with roughly 13% observed a single time. The study used blood bank volunteers in Maryland, USA, as healthy controls. The source is a woman between 45 and 60 years old in good health. The chain links TRBV5-1 to TRBJ1-5; the D is unclear. The sequencing input was PBMCs. Here the CDR3 DNA reads TGCGCCAGCAGCTTGGTTCCGGGAAGCAATCAGCCCCAGCATTTT. Residues: CASSLVPGSNQPQHF.